This T cell receptor beta chain stems from a study of cytomegalovirus exposure and HLA in healthy donors. Study as a whole: Out of 398 genotyped donors, about 76% belonged to the Caucasian-associated ancestry cluster.

PCR involved 60 Vbeta and 13 Jbeta primers. Profiling relied on immunoSEQ multiplex PCR, and the TCRdb table lists in-frame clones only, not all of them. The table records about 60,000 clones, 79% of them present only once. General observations from the study: The productive fraction for most TCR beta V segments was about 87% or about 30% in an earlier analysis. A later analysis showed HLA-associated TCR beta chains outstripping equally common others in clonal expansion.

V dropped 1 base and J dropped 1 base, with 6 bases sitting between them. The CDR3 loop spans 14 amino acids. Per germline, CDR1 LGHNA and CDR2 YSLEER. At the time of sampling, donors were nominally healthy, though unrecorded immune exposures were likely. In regard to this clone: Its antigen is as yet unknown.

V usage is TRBV4-3 and J usage is TRBJ2-3; D call uncertain. The receptor's source is a woman aged 25-40 years in good health and CMV-seronegative. Sequencing was done on a sample of PBMCs. The CDR3 spells CASSQASRTDTQYF. The CDR3 DNA sequence: TGCGCCAGCAGCCAAGCGTCCCGCACAGATACGCAGTATTTT.